The sequence of this T cell receptor (beta chain) was determined in a study of blood T cell repertoires in COVID-19. Study in general: Donors in the United States, Italy and Spain gave samples during acute or convalescent COVID-19. T cells, B-cell-depleted T cells, or PBMCs provided the cDNA or gDNA that served as material.

Repertoires were generated with immunoSEQ multiplex PCR, while TCRdb's copy carries only in-frame clones and drops some. The table shows tens of thousands of clones, with 85% to 90% occurring only once. The V segment lost 4 bases and the J segment 3 bases; nucleotides outside the gene matches: 12. The CDR3 runs to 18 residues. CDR1 and CDR2 from the germline V gene are SGHRS and YFSETQ. The receptor was isolated from a man aged 50-60 years with acute or convalescent COVID-19. The sample consisted of peripheral blood. This chain joins TRBV5-1 and TRBJ2-1; 11 nucleotides align to TRBD2. CDR3 DNA: TGCGCCAGCAGCGGGGGTCCCGGGACTAGCGGACGCTACAATGAGCAGTTCTTC. Amino acid sequence: CASSGGPGTSGRYNEQFF. Combining the CDR3 with reference TRBV5-1 and TRBJ2-1 gives the whole variable domain KAGVTQTPRYLIKTRGQQVTLSCSPISGHRSVSWYQQTPGQGLQFLFEYFSETQRNKGNFPGRFSGRQFSNSRSEMNVSTLELGDSALYLCASSGGPGTSGRYNEQFFGPGTRLTVL.